Listed below are T cell receptor beta chains from one sample, sequenced in a study of preoperative IRX-2 immunotherapy in early breast cancer. The table came from immunoSEQ multiplex PCR; TCRdb's copy has only in-frame clones and leaves some out. The sample lists tens of thousands of clones; roughly 82% were seen once. The source material was lymph node tissue, sampled after IRX-2 immunotherapy. These receptors all stem from a human donor with breast cancer. CDR3s include the opening cysteine and the closing phenylalanine or tryptophan. Fields, in order: J gene, D gene, V gene, clone size, CDR3 DNA, CDR3 protein. A D gene is named only where the DNA matches it firmly. Only part of the rows carry a size: once, few, many, or a class if the clone is expanded.

J: TRBJ2-3
D: NA
V: TRBV28
size: NA
DNA: TGTGCCAGCAGTTCTGGACTCACAGATACGCAGTATTTT
CDR3: CASSSGLTDTQYF

J: TRBJ1-6
D: NA
V: TRBV6-8
size: NA
DNA: TGTGCCAGCAGTTACAGGGATTTGTCCTATAATTCACCCCTCCACTTT
CDR3: CASSYRDLSYNSPLHF

J: TRBJ2-1
D: NA
V: TRBV6-8
size: NA
DNA: TGTGCCAGCAGCCGGGAACGCCAGGGTCTCTGGGAGCAGTTCTTC
CDR3: CASSRERQGLWEQFF

J: TRBJ2-7
D: TRBD1
V: TRBV18
size: NA
DNA: TGTGCCAGCTCACGCCCGGGACAGTATGCAGAGCAGTACTTC
CDR3: CASSRPGQYAEQYF

J: TRBJ1-2
D: NA
V: TRBV6-8
size: NA
DNA: TGTGCCAGCAAGACCGCGGGCCCGGGGCGACATAACTATGGCTACACCTTC
CDR3: CASKTAGPGRHNYGYTF

J: TRBJ2-3
D: TRBD2
V: TRBV28
size: few
DNA: TGTGCCAGCAGTTACCCTAGCGGGGGGGCCACAGATACGCAGTATTTT
CDR3: CASSYPSGGATDTQYF

J: TRBJ2-3
D: TRBD2
V: TRBV7-4
size: NA
DNA: TGTGCCAGCAGCTTAGGCCAAGCGGGGCACACAGATACGCAGTATTTT
CDR3: CASSLGQAGHTDTQYF

J: TRBJ1-6
D: NA
V: TRBV6-8
size: NA
DNA: TGTGCCAGCAGAGTTTCCTCAGACACTAAATATAATTCACCCCTCCACTTT
CDR3: CASRVSSDTKYNSPLHF

J: TRBJ2-3
D: TRBD2
V: TRBV5-1
size: NA
DNA: TGCGCCAGCAGCTTGGCTAGCGGGGGCTTTAGCACAGATACGCAGTATTTT
CDR3: CASSLASGGFSTDTQYF

J: TRBJ2-3
D: NA
V: TRBV30
size: once
DNA: TGTGCCTGGAGTGTGGATAGCACAGATACGCAGTATTTT
CDR3: CAWSVDSTDTQYF

J: TRBJ2-5
D: TRBD2
V: TRBV29-1
size: few
DNA: TGCAGCGTTGGGTACGGGGGGAACCAAGAGACCCAGTACTTC
CDR3: CSVGYGGNQETQYF

J: TRBJ2-1
D: TRBD2
V: TRBV6-8
size: NA
DNA: TGTGCCAGCAGTATATCTCGGGTAGCGGGGGTATCCAATGAGCAGTTCTTC
CDR3: CASSISRVAGVSNEQFF

J: TRBJ2-7
D: NA
V: TRBV19
size: once
DNA: TGTGCCAGTAGTATAAATAGTAGGGGGGCGCGGGAGCAGTACTTC
CDR3: CASSINSRGAREQYF

J: TRBJ2-7
D: TRBD1
V: TRBV5-1
size: NA
DNA: TGCGCCAGCAGCTGGAAGCTGACAGGGTCCTACGAGCAGTACTTC
CDR3: CASSWKLTGSYEQYF

J: TRBJ2-2
D: NA
V: TRBV15
size: NA
DNA: TGTGCCACCAGCAGAGATTACCCCGCGAACACCGGGGAGCTGTTTTTT
CDR3: CATSRDYPANTGELFF